The rows below give T cell receptor beta chains drawn from one sample of a study of vaccination and CD4 T cells after COVID-19. TCRdb reprocessed the PCR reads with MiXCR, giving one entry per CDR3 protein. The sample consists of over 9,000 distinct CDR3 sequences, roughly half of them appearing once. Antigen specificity for these receptors is unknown. Sequenced: CD4+ T cells from blood, cultured in vitro. Every receptor here comes from a human donor who had recovered from COVID-19. Each CDR3 is given with its conserved first and last residue. D genes are given only for firm matches. The listing skips clone size in some rows; elsewhere it reads once, few, many or a size class.

cdr3_length: 16
j_call: TRBJ2-6
clone_size: .
d_call: .
v_call: TRBV28
cdr3_nt: TGTGCCAGCAGTTCGGGAGAGAGCTCTGGGGCCAACGTCCTGACTTTC
cdr3_aa: CASSSGESSGANVLTF

cdr3_length: 14
j_call: TRBJ2-1
clone_size: .
d_call: .
v_call: TRBV11-1
cdr3_nt: TGTGCCAGCAGCCCTGGGAGGATTAACAATGAGCAGTTCTTC
cdr3_aa: CASSPGRINNEQFF

cdr3_length: 16
j_call: TRBJ1-6
clone_size: few
d_call: TRBD1
v_call: TRBV27
cdr3_nt: TGTGCCAGCAATTCCATCCGACAGGGCTATAATTCACCCCTCCACTTT
cdr3_aa: CASNSIRQGYNSPLHF

cdr3_length: 16
j_call: TRBJ2-7
clone_size: .
d_call: TRBD2
v_call: TRBV4-2
cdr3_nt: TGTGCCAGCAGCCAGAGGACTAGCGGTTACGCCTACGAGCAGTACTTC
cdr3_aa: CASSQRTSGYAYEQYF

cdr3_length: 13
j_call: TRBJ1-5
clone_size: few
d_call: .
v_call: TRBV20-1
cdr3_nt: TGCAGTGCTATGCAGGTGATAAATCAGCCCCAGCATTTT
cdr3_aa: CSAMQVINQPQHF

cdr3_length: 15
j_call: TRBJ2-2
clone_size: once
d_call: .
v_call: TRBV5-4
cdr3_nt: TGTGCCAGCAGCTCGCGGACAGAGAACACCGGGGAGCTGTTTTTT
cdr3_aa: CASSSRTENTGELFF

cdr3_length: 14
j_call: TRBJ2-7
clone_size: .
d_call: .
v_call: TRBV18
cdr3_nt: TGTGCCAGCTCACCACGTATCGGCTCGAGCGAGCAGTACTTC
cdr3_aa: CASSPRIGSSEQYF

cdr3_length: 11
j_call: TRBJ1-2
clone_size: .
d_call: .
v_call: TRBV20-1
cdr3_nt: TGCAGTGTGGTGGGGTGGGAGGGCTACACCTTC
cdr3_aa: CSVVGWEGYTF

cdr3_length: 15
j_call: TRBJ2-2
clone_size: .
d_call: TRBD2
v_call: TRBV15
cdr3_nt: TGTGCCACCAGCAAGCCGACTAGCGCCACCGGGGAGCTGTTTTTT
cdr3_aa: CATSKPTSATGELFF

cdr3_length: 12
j_call: TRBJ2-7
clone_size: .
d_call: .
v_call: TRBV28
cdr3_nt: TGTGCCAGCAGTTTGGGGTTCTACGAGCAGTACTTC
cdr3_aa: CASSLGFYEQYF

cdr3_length: 14
j_call: TRBJ2-7
clone_size: .
d_call: .
v_call: TRBV7-2
cdr3_nt: TGTGCCAGCAGCTTATCGTCCGGGACCTACGAGCAGTACTTC
cdr3_aa: CASSLSSGTYEQYF

cdr3_length: 14
j_call: TRBJ2-7
clone_size: once
d_call: .
v_call: TRBV6-5
cdr3_nt: TGTGCCAGCAGTTACTCTGGGGGTAAGCCCGAGCAGTACTTC
cdr3_aa: CASSYSGGKPEQYF

cdr3_length: 11
j_call: TRBJ2-1
clone_size: .
d_call: .
v_call: TRBV20-1
cdr3_nt: TGCGGGATCCGCTATTACAATGAGCAGTTCTTC
cdr3_aa: CGIRYYNEQFF

cdr3_length: 15
j_call: TRBJ2-5
clone_size: .
d_call: TRBD2
v_call: TRBV15
cdr3_nt: TGTGCCACCAGCAGACCTCTAGCGGGAAGGGAGACCCAGTACTTC
cdr3_aa: CATSRPLAGRETQYF

cdr3_length: 12
j_call: TRBJ2-1
clone_size: .
d_call: .
v_call: TRBV20-1
cdr3_nt: TGCAGTGCTAGAGGCTGGGGGAATGAGCAGTTCTTC
cdr3_aa: CSARGWGNEQFF

cdr3_length: 14
j_call: TRBJ1-1
clone_size: .
d_call: .
v_call: TRBV2
cdr3_nt: TGTGCCACCCATCCCCGGGCCTTGAACACTGAAGCTTTCTTT
cdr3_aa: CATHPRALNTEAFF

cdr3_length: 15
j_call: TRBJ1-6
clone_size: .
d_call: .
v_call: TRBV5-4
cdr3_nt: TGTGCCAGCAGCCCCGGGGAGGGTGATAATTCACCCCTCCACTTT
cdr3_aa: CASSPGEGDNSPLHF

cdr3_length: 16
j_call: TRBJ2-1
clone_size: .
d_call: TRBD2
v_call: TRBV20-1
cdr3_nt: TGCAGTGCACTCAACTCACTAGCGGGCGTATACAATGAGCAGTTCTTC
cdr3_aa: CSALNSLAGVYNEQFF

cdr3_length: 15
j_call: TRBJ2-5
clone_size: .
d_call: .
v_call: TRBV7-2
cdr3_nt: TGTGCCAGCAGCCCGACAGGTCGGCGGCAAGAGACCCAGTACTTC
cdr3_aa: CASSPTGRRQETQYF

cdr3_length: 15
j_call: TRBJ2-3
clone_size: .
d_call: TRBD1
v_call: TRBV24-1
cdr3_nt: TGTGCCACCAGTTCGGACAGGAGTCCCACAGATACGCAGTATTTT
cdr3_aa: CATSSDRSPTDTQYF

cdr3_length: 12
j_call: TRBJ2-1
clone_size: .
d_call: .
v_call: TRBV20-1
cdr3_nt: TGCAGTGCTAGAGCTGCGGGACGTAAGCAGTTCTTC
cdr3_aa: CSARAAGRKQFF

cdr3_length: 15
j_call: TRBJ2-3
clone_size: .
d_call: .
v_call: TRBV7-2
cdr3_nt: TGTGCCAGCAGCTCGCCCCGGGACTGGGGAGATACGCAGTATTTT
cdr3_aa: CASSSPRDWGDTQYF

cdr3_length: 11
j_call: TRBJ2-7
clone_size: .
d_call: TRBD1
v_call: TRBV10-3
cdr3_nt: TGTGCCAGCCAGGGACAGTACGAGCAGTACTTC
cdr3_aa: CASQGQYEQYF

cdr3_length: 16
j_call: TRBJ1-5
clone_size: .
d_call: .
v_call: TRBV13
cdr3_nt: TGTGCCAGCAGCTTAGCGTACAGAGGTAGCAATCAGCCCCAGCATTTT
cdr3_aa: CASSLAYRGSNQPQHF

cdr3_length: 12
j_call: TRBJ1-6
clone_size: few
d_call: .
v_call: TRBV28
cdr3_nt: TGTGCCAGCAGGGGGCTAAATTCACCCCTCCACTTT
cdr3_aa: CASRGLNSPLHF

cdr3_length: 13
j_call: TRBJ1-2
clone_size: .
d_call: .
v_call: TRBV7-6
cdr3_nt: TGTGCCAGCAGCTTAAGACCGGGGGATGGCTACACCTTC
cdr3_aa: CASSLRPGDGYTF

cdr3_length: 15
j_call: TRBJ2-3
clone_size: .
d_call: .
v_call: TRBV7-2
cdr3_nt: TGTGCCAGCAGCCCCATCTGGGGTTCGCCAGATACGCAGTATTTT
cdr3_aa: CASSPIWGSPDTQYF

cdr3_length: 15
j_call: TRBJ1-1
clone_size: .
d_call: .
v_call: TRBV5-1
cdr3_nt: TGCGCCAGCAGCTTGAGGAGTACAGGGAACACTGAAGCTTTCTTT
cdr3_aa: CASSLRSTGNTEAFF

cdr3_length: 16
j_call: TRBJ2-5
clone_size: .
d_call: TRBD2
v_call: TRBV5-6
cdr3_nt: TGTGCCAGCAGCTTGTTTGGTAGCGGGAGGGAAGAGACCCAGTACTTC
cdr3_aa: CASSLFGSGREETQYF

cdr3_length: 13
j_call: TRBJ2-7
clone_size: .
d_call: .
v_call: TRBV6-1
cdr3_nt: TGTGCCAGCAGTCTGGACCGACCGCTGGAGCAGTACTTC
cdr3_aa: CASSLDRPLEQYF

cdr3_length: 14
j_call: TRBJ2-5
clone_size: .
d_call: TRBD2
v_call: TRBV9
cdr3_nt: TGTGCCAGCAGCGTCGGGACTAGCGCCGAGACCCAGTACTTC
cdr3_aa: CASSVGTSAETQYF

cdr3_length: 15
j_call: TRBJ2-2
clone_size: few
d_call: TRBD2
v_call: TRBV7-3
cdr3_nt: TGTGCCAGCAGCAGGGGACTACAAAACACCGGGGAGCTGTTTTTT
cdr3_aa: CASSRGLQNTGELFF

cdr3_length: 14
j_call: TRBJ2-5
clone_size: .
d_call: TRBD1
v_call: TRBV2
cdr3_nt: TGTGCCAGCACCCGGAGACAGGGCCAAGAGACCCAGTACTTC
cdr3_aa: CASTRRQGQETQYF

cdr3_length: 15
j_call: TRBJ2-3
clone_size: few
d_call: TRBD2
v_call: TRBV6-1
cdr3_nt: TGTGCCAGCAGTGAACTAGCGGGAGGGCCAGATACGCAGTATTTT
cdr3_aa: CASSELAGGPDTQYF

cdr3_length: 13
j_call: TRBJ2-2
clone_size: .
d_call: .
v_call: TRBV11-3
cdr3_nt: TGTGCCAGCAGCTTCCTAGTTTCCGGGGAGCTGTTTTTT
cdr3_aa: CASSFLVSGELFF

cdr3_length: 16
j_call: TRBJ2-1
clone_size: .
d_call: TRBD2
v_call: TRBV7-8
cdr3_nt: TGTGCCAGCAGCGCCCGCCGACTAGCGGGAGGGATTCAGCAGTTCTTC
cdr3_aa: CASSARRLAGGIQQFF

cdr3_length: 19
j_call: TRBJ2-1
clone_size: few
d_call: TRBD2
v_call: TRBV20-1
cdr3_nt: TGCAGTGCTAGAAAGACCGGGACTAGCGGGAGTGGGTCCTACAATGAGCAGTTCTTC
cdr3_aa: CSARKTGTSGSGSYNEQFF

cdr3_length: 13
j_call: TRBJ2-3
clone_size: .
d_call: TRBD1
v_call: TRBV20-1
cdr3_nt: TGCAGTGCTTGGGACAGGCGCACAGATACGCAGTATTTT
cdr3_aa: CSAWDRRTDTQYF

cdr3_length: 16
j_call: TRBJ1-1
clone_size: .
d_call: .
v_call: TRBV18
cdr3_nt: TGTGCCAGCTCACCTATATCAGGGAGAGGTGGCACTGAAGCTTTCTTT
cdr3_aa: CASSPISGRGGTEAFF

cdr3_length: 8
j_call: TRBJ1-1
clone_size: .
d_call: .
v_call: TRBV10-1
cdr3_nt: TGCGCCAGCAGTGAGGCTTTCTTT
cdr3_aa: CASSEAFF

cdr3_length: 13
j_call: TRBJ1-5
clone_size: few
d_call: .
v_call: TRBV28
cdr3_nt: TGTGCCAGCAGCAAATATAGCAATCAGCCCCAGCATTTT
cdr3_aa: CASSKYSNQPQHF

cdr3_length: 15
j_call: TRBJ2-5
clone_size: few
d_call: .
v_call: TRBV6-5
cdr3_nt: TGTGCCAGCAGTTACTCTGGGGGGCCCCAAGAGACCCAGTACTTC
cdr3_aa: CASSYSGGPQETQYF

cdr3_length: 16
j_call: TRBJ1-4
clone_size: .
d_call: TRBD1
v_call: TRBV19
cdr3_nt: TGTGCCAGTAGTCTGTGGACAGGGTCGTCTAATGAAAAACTGTTTTTT
cdr3_aa: CASSLWTGSSNEKLFF

cdr3_length: 12
j_call: TRBJ1-2
clone_size: .
d_call: .
v_call: TRBV6-5
cdr3_nt: TGTGCCAGCAGTTACTCTGGGTATGGCTACACCTTC
cdr3_aa: CASSYSGYGYTF